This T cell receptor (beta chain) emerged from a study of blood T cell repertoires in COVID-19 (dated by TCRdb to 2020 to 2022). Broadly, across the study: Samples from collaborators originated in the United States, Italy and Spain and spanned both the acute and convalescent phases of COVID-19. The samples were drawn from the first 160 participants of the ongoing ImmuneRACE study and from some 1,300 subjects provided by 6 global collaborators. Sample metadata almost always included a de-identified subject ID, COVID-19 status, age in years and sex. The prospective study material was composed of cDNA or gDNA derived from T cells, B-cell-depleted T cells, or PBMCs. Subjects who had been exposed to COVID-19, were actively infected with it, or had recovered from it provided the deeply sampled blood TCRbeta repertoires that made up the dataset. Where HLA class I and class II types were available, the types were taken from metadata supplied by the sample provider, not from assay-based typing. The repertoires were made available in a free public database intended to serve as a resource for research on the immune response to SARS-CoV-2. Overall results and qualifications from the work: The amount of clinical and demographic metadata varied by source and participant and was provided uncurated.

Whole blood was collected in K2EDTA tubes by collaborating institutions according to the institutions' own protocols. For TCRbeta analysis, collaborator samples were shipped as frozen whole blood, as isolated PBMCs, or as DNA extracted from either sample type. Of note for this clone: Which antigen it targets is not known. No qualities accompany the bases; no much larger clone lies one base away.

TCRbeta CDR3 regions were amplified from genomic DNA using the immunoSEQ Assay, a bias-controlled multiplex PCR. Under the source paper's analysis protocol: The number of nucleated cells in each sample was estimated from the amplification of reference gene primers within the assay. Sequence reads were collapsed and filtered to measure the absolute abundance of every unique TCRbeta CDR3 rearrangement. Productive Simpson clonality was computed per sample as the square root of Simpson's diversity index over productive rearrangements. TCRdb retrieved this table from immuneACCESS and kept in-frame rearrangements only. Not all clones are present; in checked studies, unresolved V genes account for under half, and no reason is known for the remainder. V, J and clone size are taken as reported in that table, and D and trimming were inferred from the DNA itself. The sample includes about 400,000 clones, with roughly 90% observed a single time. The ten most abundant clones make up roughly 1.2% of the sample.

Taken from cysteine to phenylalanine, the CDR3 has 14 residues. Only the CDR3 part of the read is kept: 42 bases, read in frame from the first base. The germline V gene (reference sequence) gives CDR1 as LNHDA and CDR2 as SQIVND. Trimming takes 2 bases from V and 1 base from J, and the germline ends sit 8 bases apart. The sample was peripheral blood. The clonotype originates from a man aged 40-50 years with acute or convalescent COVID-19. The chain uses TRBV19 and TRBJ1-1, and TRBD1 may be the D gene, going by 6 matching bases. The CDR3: CASSIQGPNTEAFF. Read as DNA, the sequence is TGTGCCAGTAGTATACAGGGGCCGAACACTGAAGCTTTCTTT.